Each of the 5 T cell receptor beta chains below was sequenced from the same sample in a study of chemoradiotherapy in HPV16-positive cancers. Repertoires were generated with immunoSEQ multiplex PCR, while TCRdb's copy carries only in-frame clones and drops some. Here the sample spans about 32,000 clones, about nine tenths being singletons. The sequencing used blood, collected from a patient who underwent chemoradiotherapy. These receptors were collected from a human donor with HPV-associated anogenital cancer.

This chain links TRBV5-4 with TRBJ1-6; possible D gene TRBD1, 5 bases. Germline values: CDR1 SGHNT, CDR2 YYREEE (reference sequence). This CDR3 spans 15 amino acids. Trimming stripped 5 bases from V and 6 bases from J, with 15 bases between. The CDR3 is CASRQWEGVNSPLHF. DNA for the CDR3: TGTGCCAGCAGGCAGTGGGAAGGGGTTAATTCACCCCTCCACTTT.

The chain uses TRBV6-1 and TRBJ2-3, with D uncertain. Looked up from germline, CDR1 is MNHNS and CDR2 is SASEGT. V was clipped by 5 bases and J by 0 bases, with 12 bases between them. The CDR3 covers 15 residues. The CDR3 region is CASSLRTSSTDTQYF. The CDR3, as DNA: TGTGCCAGCAGTCTTAGGACCTCTAGCACAGATACGCAGTATTTT.

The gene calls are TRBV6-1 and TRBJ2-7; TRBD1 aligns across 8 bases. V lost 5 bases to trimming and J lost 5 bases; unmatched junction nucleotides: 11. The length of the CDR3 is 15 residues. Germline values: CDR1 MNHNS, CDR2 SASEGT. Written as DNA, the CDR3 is TGTGCCAGCAGTACCAGGGGGCGGGATATGGACGAGCAGTACTTC. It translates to CASSTRGRDMDEQYF.

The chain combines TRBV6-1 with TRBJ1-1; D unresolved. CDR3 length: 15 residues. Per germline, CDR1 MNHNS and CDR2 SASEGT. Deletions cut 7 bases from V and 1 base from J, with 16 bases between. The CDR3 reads CASTPTSRANTEAFF. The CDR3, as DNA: TGTGCCAGCACTCCGACATCCCGGGCGAACACTGAAGCTTTCTTT.

CDR3 bases: TGTGCCATCAGTGGGACAGGGCAAGAGACCCAGTACTTC. Translation gives CAISGTGQETQYF. The genes are TRBV10-3 and TRBJ2-5; the match to TRBD1 covers 8 bases. Germline CDR1 reads ENHRY; CDR2 reads SYGVKD. The CDR3 contains 13 residues. The junction had 0 bases not matched to a gene; V was cut back by 4 bases and J by 2 bases.